Given below is one T cell receptor beta chain in context. This sample is part of a study of OX40 agonist ivuxolimab in advanced cancers. Repertoires were generated with immunoSEQ multiplex PCR, while TCRdb's copy carries only in-frame clones and drops some. This sample has 65,000 to 90,000 clones, with 70% to 90% found just once. The sample was CD4+ or CD8+ T cells sorted from blood, taken in a trial of the OX40 agonist ivuxolimab. The sequence was obtained from an adult with an advanced solid tumor such as melanoma, head and neck, liver or kidney cancer.

The CDR3 nucleotides read TGTGCCTGGGCGGGACAAAGGAACACTGAAGCTTTCTTT. This gives the protein CAWAGQRNTEAFF. The chain recombines TRBV30 with TRBJ1-1; weak D call: TRBD1 (6 bases). V lost 5 bases, J lost 1 base, and 11 bases lay in between. The CDR3 spans 13 residues. Per germline, CDR1 GTSNPN and CDR2 SVGIG (reference sequence).